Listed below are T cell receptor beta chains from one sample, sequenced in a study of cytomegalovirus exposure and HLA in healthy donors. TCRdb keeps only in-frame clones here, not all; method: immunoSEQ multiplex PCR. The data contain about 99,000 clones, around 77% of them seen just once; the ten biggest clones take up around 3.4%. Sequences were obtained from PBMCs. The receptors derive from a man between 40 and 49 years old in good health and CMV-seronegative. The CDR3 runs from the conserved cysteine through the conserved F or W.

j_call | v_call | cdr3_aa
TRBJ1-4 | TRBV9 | CASSVGTFTNEKLFF
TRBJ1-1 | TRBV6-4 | CASHPRGRGSDTEAFF
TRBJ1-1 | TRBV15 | CATSGSDRGNTEAFF
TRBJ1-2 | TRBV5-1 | CASSAPGDGYTF
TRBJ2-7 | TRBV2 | CASSESNREGEQYF
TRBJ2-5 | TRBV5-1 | CASSLAGTGLETQYF
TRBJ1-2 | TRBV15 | CATRQGQEADKYYGYTF
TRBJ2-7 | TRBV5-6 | CASNPDRGEQYF
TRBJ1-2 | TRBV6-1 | CASRSQGGGYGYTF
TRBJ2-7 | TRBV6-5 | CASSSRDRGYEQYF
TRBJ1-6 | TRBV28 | CASSSPTAYSPLHF
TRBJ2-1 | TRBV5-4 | CASSFGGQAYNEQFF
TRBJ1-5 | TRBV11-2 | CASSLRGGQPQHF
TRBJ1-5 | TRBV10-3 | CAISLDSPYQPQHF
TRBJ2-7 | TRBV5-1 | CASSLMGGGSYEQYF
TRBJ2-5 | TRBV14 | CASSHLAGQGQETQYF
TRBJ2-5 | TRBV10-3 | CAISVRGGAGQETQYF
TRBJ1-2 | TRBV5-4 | CASSTTGGAGNGYTF
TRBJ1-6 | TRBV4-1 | CASSQDPGTPLHF
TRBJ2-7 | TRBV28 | CASSDPGHNYEQYF
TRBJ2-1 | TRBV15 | CATSTKQGGLDNEQFF
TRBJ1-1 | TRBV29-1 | CSVTMTGGYTEAFF
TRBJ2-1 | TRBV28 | CASSFTGTGVNEQFF
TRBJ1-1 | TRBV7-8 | CASSLAGQTSTEAFF
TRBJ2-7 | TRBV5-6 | CASSLGVRTSGSEQYF
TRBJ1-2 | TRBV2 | CASSDTNHGYTF
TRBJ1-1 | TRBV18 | CASSPPNGQGPTEAFF
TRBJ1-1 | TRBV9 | CASSTTVAGTEAFF
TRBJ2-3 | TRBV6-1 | CASSAQTPGDTQYF
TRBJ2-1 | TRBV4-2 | CASSQETSGSYNEQFF
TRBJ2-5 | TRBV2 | CASRMGSGGDQETQYF
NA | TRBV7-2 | CASSSGRALIGGELFF
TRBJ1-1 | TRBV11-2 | CASSSLRTGTEAFF
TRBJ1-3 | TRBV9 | CASSVVGRGNTIYF
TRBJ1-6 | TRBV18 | CASSPKDREINSPLHF
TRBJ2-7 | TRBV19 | CASIRTSPNLTYEQYF
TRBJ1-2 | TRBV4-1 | CASSQFLGGNGNYGYTF
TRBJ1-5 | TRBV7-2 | CASSSRSQPQHF
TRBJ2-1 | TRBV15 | CATSLRVGNEQFF
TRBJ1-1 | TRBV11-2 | CASSLGRTEAFF
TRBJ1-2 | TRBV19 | CASSIDRAGQDGYGYTF
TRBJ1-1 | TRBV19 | CASRAGTGVTEAFF
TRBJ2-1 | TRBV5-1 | CASSSGTGGSYNEQFF
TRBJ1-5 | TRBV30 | CAWGTGSNQPQHF
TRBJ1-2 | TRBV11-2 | CASSPSTGAGYTF
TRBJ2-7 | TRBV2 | CASKQGASYEQYF
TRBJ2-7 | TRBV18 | CASSDRGHSYEQYF
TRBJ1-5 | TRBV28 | CASSTGQYSNQPQHF
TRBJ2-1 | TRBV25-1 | CASSHEGRGPTYNEQFF
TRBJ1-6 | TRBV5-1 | CASSPGTGDNSPLHF
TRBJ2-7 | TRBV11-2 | CASSQTWEQYF
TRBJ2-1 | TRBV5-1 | CASSLTLAGENEQFF
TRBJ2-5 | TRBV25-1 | CASTRLPQETQYF